A single sample is the source of the 21 T cell receptor beta chains below, sequenced in a study of blood T cell repertoires in COVID-19. The method was immunoSEQ multiplex PCR; TCRdb's version includes in-frame clones alone and lacks a portion of them. The table lists about 310,000 clones, about nine tenths of them singletons, with roughly 5.3% in the top ten. The source material was PBMCs or T cells enriched from blood (not recorded which). These receptors all come from a man aged 55-75 years who had recovered from COVID-19.

The chain links TRBV7-8 to TRBJ2-7; D is unclear. Trimming left V 5 bases short and J 0 bases short, with 5 bases between. The V gene's germline CDR1 is SGHVS and CDR2 FQNEAQ. This CDR3 comprises 12 residues. The CDR3 sequence: CASSPLSYEQYF. As DNA, the CDR3 is TGTGCCAGCAGCCCCCTCTCCTACGAGCAGTACTTC.

CDR3 DNA sequence: TGTGCCAGCAGCGGCCCCCACGTGGGTCGGAGCTCCTACGAGCAGTACTTC. Amino acids: CASSGPHVGRSSYEQYF. V is TRBV9 and J is TRBJ2-7; D call uncertain. The V end lost 3 bases, the J end lost 0 bases, and 19 bases lay between the germline ends. This CDR3 is 17 amino acids long. From germline, CDR1 is SGDLS and CDR2 YYNGEE.

This clone showed up just once. The chain carries TRBV28 and TRBJ1-3; D uncertain. V shed 2 bases and J shed 2 bases, with 10 bases lying between them. Germline V gene data show CDR1 as MDHEN and CDR2 as SYDVKM. There are 15 residues in the CDR3. This CDR3 reads CASSLERDAGNTIYF. The CDR3 DNA is TGTGCCAGCAGTTTAGAACGGGATGCTGGAAACACCATATATTTT.

The chain recombines TRBV7-9 with TRBJ1-2, with D perhaps matching TRBD1 (5 bases). V was trimmed by 5 bases and J by 4 bases, leaving 11 bases between them. The CDR3 sequence is 13 residues long. CDR1 is SEHNR and CDR2 is FQNEAQ in the germline V gene (reference sequence). The CDR3 DNA sequence: TGTGCCAGCAGCCCTGACAGCCGCTATGGCTACACCTTC. Translated, it gives CASSPDSRYGYTF.

The CDR3 DNA is TGTGCCAGCAGCTCCCGAGAGGTAGATTCCGGAAACACCATATATTTT. Its protein is CASSSREVDSGNTIYF. The chain recombines TRBV7-9 with TRBJ1-3; unclear D gene. Germline-derived CDR1 and CDR2 are SEHNR and FQNEAQ (reference sequence). V shed 4 bases and J shed 4 bases, with 17 bases lying between them. The CDR3 runs to 16 residues.

This clone is a singleton in its sample. The V call is TRBV2, the J call TRBJ2-2; D perhaps matches TRBD1 (5 bases). Between the trimmed V and J ends, which lost 7 bases and 4 bases, there was a span of 16 bases. Germline V gene lookup returns CDR1 SNHLY and CDR2 FYNNEI. The CDR3 extends over 15 amino acids. The CDR3 nucleotides are TGTGCCAGCACCCGACGTCAGGGCGGCACCGGGGAGCTGTTTTTT. Amino acid sequence: CASTRRQGGTGELFF.

This chain connects TRBV4-3 to TRBJ2-7; 11 bases are a match to TRBD1. The germline V gene encodes CDR1 LGHNA and CDR2 YSLEER. This CDR3 spans 17 amino acids. V dropped 2 bases and J dropped 0; count of bases not matched to a gene: 6. Here the CDR3 DNA reads TGCGCCAGCAGCCAACAATCCGGGACAGGGGGCTCCTACGAGCAGTACTTC. This sequence encodes CASSQQSGTGGSYEQYF.

This clone was observed a single time. CDR3 nucleotide sequence: TGTGCCAGCAGCGTAGGGGCTAGCGGGAGCCGGGAGCAGTTCTTC. This translates into CASSVGASGSREQFF. This chain connects TRBV9 to TRBJ2-1, with 10 bases lining up with TRBD2. V gave up 0 bases and J gave up 10 bases; unmatched junction bases: 7. CDR3 length: 15 residues. Germline V gene lookup returns CDR1 SGDLS and CDR2 YYNGEE.

The chain carries TRBV6-5 and TRBJ1-1; maybe TRBD1 (6 bases). Germline assignment: CDR1 MNHEY and CDR2 SVGAGI. V was shortened by 6 bases and J by 0 bases, with 11 bases between the two germline ends. The CDR3 is 14 amino acids. In DNA form, the CDR3 reads TGTGCCAGCAGGATAGGACAGATGAACACTGAAGCTTTCTTT. It is translated as CASRIGQMNTEAFF.

Notes on this clone: Other DNA sequences of this sample code for an identical CDR3. The chain links TRBV6-5 to TRBJ1-3; possible D gene TRBD1, 6 bases. In germline, CDR1 is MNHEY, CDR2 SVGAGI. V lost 6 bases to trimming and J lost 2 bases, with 11 bases between them. The CDR3 has 14 amino acids. The CDR3 here is CASSRGGPGNTIYF. The CDR3 nucleotides are TGTGCCAGCAGCCGCGGGGGCCCTGGAAACACCATATATTTT.

V and J are TRBV2 and TRBJ1-5; D is unresolved. This CDR3 is 12 amino acids long. Germline assignment: CDR1 SNHLY and CDR2 FYNNEI. V dropped 2 bases and J dropped 6 bases, with 5 bases sitting between them. The CDR3 region has the DNA TGTGCCAGCAGTGAATCGGTTCAGCCCCAGCATTTT. This translates into CASSESVQPQHF.

The rearrangement joins TRBV7-2 to TRBJ2-7, with 11 bases fitting TRBD2. Germline trimming cut 5 bases from V and 3 bases from J; bases unmatched to any gene: 9. CDR3 size: 16 residues. The V gene's germline CDR1 is SGHTA and CDR2 FQGNSA. The CDR3 sequence is CASSPELAGAFYEQYF. DNA of the CDR3: TGTGCCAGCAGCCCGGAACTAGCGGGAGCTTTCTACGAGCAGTACTTC.

CDR3 nucleotides: TGTGCCAGCAAGGGAATAGCGGGCCCAGATACGCAGTATTTT. Residues: CASKGIAGPDTQYF. V is TRBV2 and J is TRBJ2-3; TRBD2 matches at 7 bases. The germline V gene encodes CDR1 SNHLY and CDR2 FYNNEI. This CDR3 region has 14 residues. J gave up 4 bases and V 7 bases, and 8 bases lay outside the gene matches.

V is TRBV24-1 and J is TRBJ2-3; unclear D gene. Trimming left V 12 bases short and J 6 bases short, with 15 bases between. The germline gives CDR1 KGHDR, CDR2 SFDVKD. There are 12 residues in the CDR3. The chain's CDR3 is CAAGRPGDTQYF. CDR3 DNA: TGTGCCGCAGGCAGGCCTGGGGATACGCAGTATTTT.

This chain connects TRBV19 to TRBJ2-1; 8 bases map to TRBD2. Germline V gene sequence: CDR1 LNHDA, CDR2 SQIVND (reference sequence). Losses at the gene ends were 0 bases for V and 10 bases for J; bases not matched to a gene: 8. The CDR3 loop spans 15 amino acids. CDR3 in amino acids: CASSIDLPGGDEQFF. The CDR3 DNA is TGTGCCAGTAGTATAGATCTTCCGGGAGGGGACGAGCAGTTCTTC.

CDR3 sequence (DNA): TGTGCCAGCAGCTCCGAAGCGCCGGGACAGGGAAGCGGCTACACCTTC. Translating it yields CASSSEAPGQGSGYTF. The chain uses TRBV7-9 and TRBJ1-2, with 9 bases matching TRBD1. Germline V lookup: CDR1 SEHNR, CDR2 FQNEAQ (reference sequence). The junction had 14 bases not matched to a gene; V was cut back by 4 bases and J by 8 bases. The CDR3 consists of 16 residues.

The chain is built from TRBV19 and TRBJ1-2; TRBD1 is a possible D gene (5 bases). The CDR3 extends over 14 amino acids. V was pared by 7 bases and J by 7 bases, with 19 bases between. Germline assignment: CDR1 LNHDA and CDR2 SQIVND (reference sequence). The CDR3 sequence is CASNLRQGPVGYTF. For the CDR3, the DNA is TGTGCCAGTAATCTCCGGCAGGGTCCCGTTGGCTACACCTTC.

The count of this clone is one. The V and J genes are TRBV5-4 and TRBJ2-5; 11 bases align to TRBD2. V was pared by 6 bases and J by 2 bases, with 6 bases of the junction left unmatched. The CDR3 length is 15 residues. Germline V gives CDR1 SGHNT, CDR2 YYREEE (reference sequence). The CDR3 sequence: CASTAGTSGQETQYF. The CDR3 DNA sequence: TGTGCCAGCACTGCCGGGACTAGCGGACAAGAGACCCAGTACTTC.

V is TRBV7-2 and J is TRBJ2-2; 7 nucleotides align to TRBD1. CDR1 and CDR2 (germline): SGHTA, FQGNSA. V was clipped by 6 bases and J by 2 bases; unmatched bases: 6. This CDR3 region has 15 residues. CDR3 bases: TGTGCCAGCAGGAGAGACAGGGTTAACACCGGGGAGCTGTTTTTT. Translated: CASRRDRVNTGELFF.

The count of this clone is one. V is TRBV5-6 and J is TRBJ2-1; unclear D gene. Trimming left V 1 base short and J 0 bases short, with 8 bases between. The CDR3 covers 15 residues. From germline, CDR1 is SGHDT and CDR2 YYEEEE. The CDR3 bases are TGTGCCAGCAGCTTGATAGAGCGCTCCTACAATGAGCAGTTCTTC. It specifies CASSLIERSYNEQFF.

The chain links TRBV4-1 to TRBJ1-6, with 10 bases that match TRBD1. This CDR3 comprises 16 residues. J gave up 7 bases and V 2 bases, and 5 bases lay outside the gene matches. Germline values: CDR1 MGHRA, CDR2 YSYEKL. The CDR3 DNA reads as TGCGCCAGCAGCCAACCCCCGGGACAGGGGAATTCACCCCTCCACTTT. Amino acid sequence: CASSQPPGQGNSPLHF.